This TCR beta chain was identified during a study of blood T cells in healthy people across ages. Study at large: In model experiments, template switching was able to capture about one barcoded beta molecule for every two T cells that were present.

The CDR3 has 15 residues. The germline V and J ends were trimmed by 4 bases and 3 bases, with 13 bases remaining between them. The V gene's germline CDR1 is MGHRA and CDR2 YSYEKL. Per sample, a minimum of 6 million PBMCs were isolated. With respect to this clonotype: Its antigen is currently unknown.

Whole-study results and caveats: Naive and antigen-experienced cells were not separated, limiting conclusive comparison.

Primers used in a second PCR of roughly 6 to 11 cycles were a sample-barcoded 5' primer and a J-beta primer mix. Using its own MiXCR run on the 5' RACE reads, TCRdb lists one record per CDR3 protein. This repertoire shows roughly 1,800,000 distinct CDR3 sequences, approximately 50% found once; its top ten account for over 2%. The chain has TRBV4-1 and TRBJ1-5, with a weak D call TRBD1 (5 bases). Sequencing input: blood. The sequence was obtained from a woman between 35 and 50 years old in good health. CDR3 nucleotide sequence: TGCGCCAGCAGCCCAAGGGCAGGGTACAATCAGCCCCAGCATTTT. Translating gives CASSPRAGYNQPQHF.